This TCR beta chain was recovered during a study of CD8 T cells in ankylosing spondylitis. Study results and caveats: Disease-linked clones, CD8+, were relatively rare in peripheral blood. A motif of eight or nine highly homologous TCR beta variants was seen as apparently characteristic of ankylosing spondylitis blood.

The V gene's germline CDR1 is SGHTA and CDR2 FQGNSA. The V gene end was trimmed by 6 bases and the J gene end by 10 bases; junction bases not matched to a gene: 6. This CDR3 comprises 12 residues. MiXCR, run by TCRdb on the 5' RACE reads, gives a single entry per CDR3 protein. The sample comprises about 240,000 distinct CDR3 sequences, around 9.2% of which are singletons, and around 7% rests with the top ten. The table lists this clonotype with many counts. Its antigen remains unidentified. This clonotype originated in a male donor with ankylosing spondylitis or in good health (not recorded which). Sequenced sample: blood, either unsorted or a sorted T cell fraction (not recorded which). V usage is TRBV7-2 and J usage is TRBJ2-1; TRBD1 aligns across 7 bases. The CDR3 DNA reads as TGTGCCAGCAGGCAAACAGGGGACGAGCAGTTCTTC. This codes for CASRQTGDEQFF. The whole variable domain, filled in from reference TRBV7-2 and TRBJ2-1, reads GAGVSQSPSNKVTEKGKDVELRCDPISGHTALYWYRQSLGQGLEFLIYFQGNSAPDKSGLPSDRFSAERTGGSVSTLTIQRTQQEDSAVYLCASRQTGDEQFFGPGTRLTVL.